The 23 T cell receptor beta chains below come from one sample, sequenced in a study of shared clonotypes between healthy human individuals. Clones were sequenced by immunoSEQ multiplex PCR, and TCRdb holds only the in-frame ones, with some missing. This sample has about 1 million clones, with approximately 76% found just once. Specimen: memory CD4+ T cells sorted from blood. As to subset: CD45RA-negative fraction. All receptors come from a man aged 18 to 29 in good health.

J is TRBJ1-5 and V is TRBV7-2; D not certain. Germline V gene data show CDR1 as SGHTA and CDR2 as FQGNSA. CDR3 size: 12 residues. Trimming removed 5 bases at V and 3 bases at J, with 5 bases between. CDR3 region: CASSPLNQPQHF. The CDR3 DNA reads as TGTGCCAGCAGCCCCCTCAATCAGCCCCAGCATTTT.

V gene TRBV7-2 combines with J gene TRBJ2-5; D is ambiguous. Germline V gene sequence: CDR1 SGHTA, CDR2 FQGNSA. The CDR3 totals 13 residues. V was clipped by 5 bases and J by 7 bases, with 14 bases between them. This CDR3 reads CASSPDILGTQYF. The CDR3 coding sequence is TGTGCCAGCAGCCCTGACATATTAGGGACCCAGTACTTC.

The chain combines TRBV5-1 with TRBJ2-2; 8 positions agree with TRBD1. V lost 6 bases to trimming and J lost 6 bases; unmatched junction nucleotides: 4. Germline CDR1 reads SGHRS; CDR2 reads YFSETQ. The CDR3 contains 13 residues. The CDR3 loop is CASKTGEAGELFF. The CDR3 DNA reads TGCGCCAGCAAGACAGGGGAGGCCGGGGAGCTGTTTTTT.

The chain joins TRBV29-1 to TRBJ1-1; tentatively, D is TRBD1 (5 bases). This CDR3 is built from 12 residues. Germline V gene sequence: CDR1 SQVTM, CDR2 ANQGSEA. The ends were cut back, 6 bases at V and 9 bases at J, with 17 bases in the middle. The CDR3 DNA is TGCAGCGTAGCGTCTGTAGGGGTTAAAGCTTTCTTT. Translation: CSVASVGVKAFF.

Remarks on this clone: A single base is all that separates this from a far larger clone, so a read error is likely. The same CDR3 is also encoded by other DNA sequences in this sample. J is TRBJ2-6 and V is TRBV9; the D gene could be TRBD1 or TRBD2 (5 bases each). The CDR3 sequence is 16 residues long. The germline CDR1 and CDR2 sequences are SGDLS and YYNGEE. Here the CDR3 reads CASSALPSSGANVLTF. CDR3 bases: TGTGCCAGCAGCGCCCTGCCTAGCTCTGGGGCCAACGTCTTGACTTTC.

This chain connects TRBV28 to TRBJ2-7, with D tentatively TRBD2 (5 bases). The CDR3 spans 12 residues. Per germline, CDR1 MDHEN and CDR2 SYDVKM. DNA of the CDR3: TGTGCGTCGGTCGGGGTGAGCTACGAGCAGTACTTC. Translation gives CASVGVSYEQYF.

This chain uses TRBV2 with TRBJ2-7, with D tentatively TRBD1 (6 bases). V was pared by 0 bases and J by 3 bases, with 9 bases between. CDR3 length: 14 amino acids. Germline values: CDR1 SNHLY, CDR2 FYNNEI. The CDR3 coding sequence is TGTGCCAGCAGTGAAGCGGGCAGGGGCTACGAGCAGTACTTC. Protein product: CASSEAGRGYEQYF.

This clone was counted only a few times. The chain combines TRBV2 with TRBJ1-2; D is unresolved. Between the trimmed V and J ends, which lost 4 bases and 2 bases, there was a span of 11 bases. From germline, CDR1 is SNHLY and CDR2 FYNNEI. The CDR3 runs 14 residues. The CDR3 is CASSAAETNYGYTF. CDR3 DNA: TGTGCCAGCAGTGCGGCAGAAACGAACTATGGCTACACCTTC.

This chain links TRBV10-2 with TRBJ2-7, with a tentative D call TRBD1 (6 bases). This CDR3 contains 13 residues. Trimming cost V 6 bases and J 2 bases, with 11 bases left between them. In germline, CDR1 is WSHSY, CDR2 SAAADI. The CDR3 DNA follows: TGCGCCAGCAGACAGACAGGTCCCTACGAGCAGTACTTC. Translated, it gives CASRQTGPYEQYF.

This clone was recorded many times. The genes are TRBV9 and TRBJ1-2, with D perhaps TRBD1 (6 bases). The CDR3 spans 14 residues. V lost 1 base to trimming and J lost 4 bases, with 11 bases between them. Germline-derived CDR1 and CDR2 are SGDLS and YYNGEE. In nucleotides, the CDR3 is TGTGCCAGCAGCGTAACCGGACAGTTCTATGGCTACACCTTC. Amino acids: CASSVTGQFYGYTF.

There are a few counts of this clone. The chain has TRBV30 and TRBJ1-1; no reliable D call. The CDR3 runs 14 residues. Between the trimmed V and J ends, which lost 0 bases and 4 bases, there was a span of 12 bases. Germline V gene lookup returns CDR1 GTSNPN and CDR2 SVGIG (reference sequence). The CDR3 spells CAWSVKGPGTEAFF. As DNA, the CDR3 is TGTGCCTGGAGTGTAAAGGGTCCGGGCACTGAAGCTTTCTTT.

The rearrangement uses TRBV5-6 and TRBJ1-2; D unclear. Germline CDR1 is SGHDT and CDR2 is YYEEEE. The CDR3 has 14 amino acids. Trimming cost V 0 bases and J 7 bases, with 13 bases left between them. The CDR3, as DNA: TGTGCCAGCAGCTTGGAGGCCTTAGCGGGTGGCTACACCTTC. This sequence encodes CASSLEALAGGYTF.

This chain joins TRBV7-2 and TRBJ1-4, with D possibly TRBD1 on 6 matching bases. Germline CDR1 and CDR2: SGHTA and FQGNSA. The CDR3 contains 14 residues. V shed 4 bases and J shed 6 bases, with 12 bases lying between them. This CDR3 is CASSSGKGDEKLFF. The CDR3 DNA reads TGTGCCAGCAGCTCCGGGAAGGGGGATGAAAAACTGTTTTTT.

This clone was seen just once. This sequence joins TRBV7-6 and TRBJ1-3; D is possibly TRBD1 (6 bases). This CDR3 has 15 residues. Germline V gene sequence: CDR1 SGHVS, CDR2 FNYEAQ. V was shortened by 2 bases and J by 0 bases, with 8 bases between the two germline ends. CDR3 protein: CASSLYRASGNTIYF. The CDR3 DNA sequence: TGTGCCAGCAGCTTATACAGGGCCTCTGGAAACACCATATATTTT.

The genes are TRBV7-2 and TRBJ2-3, with D unclear. CDR3 length: 15 amino acids. The germline gives CDR1 SGHTA, CDR2 FQGNSA. The V end lost 3 bases, the J end lost 6 bases, and 16 bases lay between the germline ends. The CDR3 DNA follows: TGTGCCAGCAGCTTCGGGTATGGGGTGAGGGATACGCAGTATTTT. Its protein product is CASSFGYGVRDTQYF.

The chain uses TRBV5-4 and TRBJ2-3; 10 positions agree with TRBD2. CDR1 is SGHNT and CDR2 is YYREEE in the germline V gene (reference sequence). V trimming: 3 bases; J trimming: 0 bases; junction bases outside the gene matches: 4. The CDR3 runs 16 residues. The CDR3 protein is CASSSGLAVSTDTQYF. The CDR3, as DNA: TGTGCCAGCAGCTCAGGACTAGCGGTTAGCACAGATACGCAGTATTTT.

This clone was observed a few times. This specimen includes other DNA sequences encoding the same CDR3. The chain combines TRBV27 with TRBJ1-4; TRBD1 agrees at 7 bases. This CDR3 region has 13 residues. The junction had 5 bases not matched to a gene; V was cut back by 5 bases and J by 8 bases. Germline CDR1 reads MNHEY; CDR2 reads SMNVEV (reference sequence). CDR3 region: CASSDREGEKLFF. CDR3 nucleotide sequence: TGTGCCAGCAGTGACAGGGAAGGGGAAAAACTGTTTTTT.

This chain uses TRBV4-1 with TRBJ2-1, with 9 bases lining up with TRBD1. Germline lookup yields CDR1 MGHRA and CDR2 YSYEKL. The CDR3 length is 18 residues. V shed 1 base, J shed 6 bases, and the junction held 13 bases outside the gene matches. DNA for the CDR3: TGCGCCAGCAGCCAAGGGGTTTTAGGGACAGGGAAAACCAATGAGCAGTTCTTC. Protein: CASSQGVLGTGKTNEQFF.

V gene TRBV6-5 combines with J gene TRBJ1-1; unclear D gene. V was pared by 2 bases and J by 1 base, with 5 bases between. CDR1 is MNHEY and CDR2 is SVGAGI in the germline V gene. This CDR3 comprises 13 residues. CDR3 amino acids: CASSYNPNTEAFF. In DNA, the CDR3 is TGTGCCAGCAGTTACAACCCGAACACTGAAGCTTTCTTT.

The chain uses TRBV6-6 and TRBJ1-3; D is unresolved. The CDR3 runs 13 residues. Germline values: CDR1 MNHNY, CDR2 SVGAGI (reference sequence). V dropped 11 bases and J dropped 6 bases, with 17 bases sitting between them. The chain's CDR3 is CAASALDLNTIYF. The CDR3 nucleotides read TGTGCCGCCTCGGCCCTGGATTTAAACACCATATATTTT.

The chain uses TRBV4-1 and TRBJ2-1; D might be TRBD1 or TRBD2, each matching 5 bases. The germline V and J ends were trimmed by 3 bases and 7 bases, with 13 bases remaining between them. There are 14 residues in the CDR3. Germline V gene sequence: CDR1 MGHRA, CDR2 YSYEKL. Here the CDR3 DNA reads TGCGCCAGCAGCCATGGGACGGGATTAAATGAGCAGTTCTTC. This gives the protein CASSHGTGLNEQFF.

The chain carries TRBV6-1 and TRBJ2-7; D uncertain. Trimming removed 0 bases from V and 6 bases from J, with 15 bases in between. CDR3 size: 15 residues. The V gene's germline CDR1 is MNHNS and CDR2 SASEGT. CDR3 sequence (DNA): TGTGCCAGCAGTGAAGCGCAAAGTTTGGGGTTCGAGCAGTACTTC. This translates into CASSEAQSLGFEQYF.

The chain has TRBV7-2 and TRBJ2-1; 8 bases are a match to TRBD2. The germline V gene encodes CDR1 SGHTA and CDR2 FQGNSA. Trimming took 6 bases from V and 0 from J; bases not matched to a gene: 4. The CDR3 covers 15 residues. In nucleotides, the CDR3 is TGTGCCAGCAGGAGCGGGAGAATCTCCTACAATGAGCAGTTCTTC. Translation gives CASRSGRISYNEQFF.